One and the same sample provided the 25 T cell receptor beta chains below, sequenced in a study of blood T cell repertoires in COVID-19. Using immunoSEQ multiplex PCR, the repertoire was profiled, and TCRdb retains in-frame clones only, with some absent. The sample includes some 66,000 clones, around 90% seen only once; the top ten take 7.3%. Material: peripheral blood. Receptor source: a human donor in a cohort sampled during active COVID-19.

This sequence joins TRBV7-2 and TRBJ1-6; 7 nucleotides line up with TRBD1. Germline V gives CDR1 SGHTA, CDR2 FQGNSA. Trimming removed 5 bases from V and 11 bases from J; junction bases left unmatched: 9. The CDR3 runs 14 residues. In DNA form, the CDR3 reads TGTGCCAGCAGCGATCAGGGGGGCATGGCACCCCTCCACTTT. As protein: CASSDQGGMAPLHF.

The CDR3, as DNA: TGCAGTGCTAGTAAGACAGGGGCGGACGGAAAACTGTTTTTT. It translates to CSASKTGADGKLFF. V and J are TRBV20-1 and TRBJ1-4, with TRBD1 identical over 8 bases. Trimming at V came to 3 bases and at J to 10 bases, leaving 10 bases not matched to a gene. The germline V gene encodes CDR1 DFQATT and CDR2 SNEGSKA (reference sequence). This CDR3 has 14 residues.

The chain recombines TRBV3-1 (or the pseudogene TRBV3-2) with TRBJ2-1; TRBD2 might be the D (5 bases). The V gene's germline CDR1 is LGHDT and CDR2 YNNKEL (reference sequence). Trimming shortened V by 6 bases and J by 4 bases, and 10 bases separated the two germline ends. The CDR3 is 13 amino acids. The CDR3 bases are TGTGCCAGCAGGGGGAGAACATACAATGAGCAGTTCTTC. This sequence encodes CASRGRTYNEQFF.

The rearrangement joins TRBV5-4 to TRBJ2-3; D gene uncertain. CDR3 size: 12 residues. The V gene lost 3 bases and the J gene lost 6 bases, with 8 bases spanning the gap. Germline CDR1 reads SGHNT; CDR2 reads YYREEE (reference sequence). DNA of the CDR3: TGTGCCAGCAGCTCGACTGCCGATACGCAGTATTTT. Translated, it gives CASSSTADTQYF.

The rearrangement joins TRBV11-1 to TRBJ2-1; 9 nucleotides line up with TRBD2. The CDR3 length is 15 residues. Germline V lookup: CDR1 SGHAT, CDR2 FQDESV (reference sequence). V lost 4 bases and J lost 2; bases outside the gene matches: 3. The CDR3, as DNA: TGTGCCAGCAGCTCAGGACTAGCGACCTACAATGAGCAGTTCTTC. Its protein is CASSSGLATYNEQFF.

The chain couples TRBV5-1 to TRBJ2-5, with TRBD2 matching 10 bases. Losses at the gene ends were 4 bases for V and 2 bases for J; bases not matched to a gene: 8. The germline V gene has CDR1 SGHRS and CDR2 YFSETQ. The CDR3 loop spans 16 amino acids. The CDR3 DNA reads as TGCGCCAGCAGCGGATTAGCGGGAGGTGGGCAAGAGACCCAGTACTTC. Translation gives CASSGLAGGGQETQYF.

Concerning this clone: A read error may account for a junction end that differs from germline. This sequence joins TRBV15 and TRBJ2-3, with D possibly matching TRBD2 (6 bases). The length of the CDR3 is 16 residues. Germline values: CDR1 LNHNV, CDR2 YYDKDF (reference sequence). The CDR3 region is CATRRDRGTSTDTQYF. In DNA, the CDR3 is TGTGCCACCAGAAGAGACCGAGGGACTAGCACAGATACGCAGTATTTT.

The chain recombines TRBV5-1 with TRBJ1-2, with 9 bases fitting TRBD1. The length of the CDR3 is 14 residues. The J segment lost 6 bases and the V segment lost 0 bases, leaving 3 bases of the junction unmatched. Germline V gene data show CDR1 as SGHRS and CDR2 as YFSETQ. The CDR3 sequence is CASSLEGTGNGYTF. CDR3 nucleotides: TGCGCCAGCAGCTTGGAGGGGACAGGGAATGGCTACACCTTC.

The chain is built from TRBV5-5 and TRBJ1-2, with 8 bases that match TRBD1. Per the germline V gene, CDR1 is SGHKS and CDR2 is YYEKEE (reference sequence). With V trimmed by 1 base and J by 2 bases, 7 bases remained unmatched. This CDR3 is built from 16 residues. CDR3 bases: TGTGCCAGCAGCTTGCGAGCAGGGGGCGAGAACTATGGCTACACCTTC. Its protein is CASSLRAGGENYGYTF.

As DNA, the CDR3 is TGTGCCACCAGTGCGGGGATGGACTACGAGCAGTACTTC. Translation gives CATSAGMDYEQYF. The gene calls are TRBV24-1 and TRBJ2-7, with D perhaps TRBD2 (5 bases). The CDR3 covers 13 residues. V gave up 5 bases and J gave up 3 bases, with 10 bases separating them. Per germline, CDR1 KGHDR and CDR2 SFDVKD.

The chain employs TRBV19 and TRBJ1-3, with D tentatively TRBD1 (5 bases). V was clipped by 5 bases and J by 0 bases, with 14 bases between them. Germline assignment: CDR1 LNHDA and CDR2 SQIVND (reference sequence). The CDR3 consists of 16 residues. CDR3 residues: CASSLRQISSGNTIYF. The CDR3 DNA follows: TGTGCCAGTAGTCTCCGACAGATAAGCTCTGGAAACACCATATATTTT.

This rearrangement joins TRBV7-2 to TRBJ1-2; D call uncertain. The CDR3 totals 14 residues. V was pared by 8 bases and J by 6 bases, with 19 bases between. From germline, CDR1 is SGHTA and CDR2 FQGNSA. As DNA, the CDR3 is TGTGCCAGCTTTGATCTAGCTTCGGTTCATGGCTACACCTTC. It specifies CASFDLASVHGYTF.

J is TRBJ1-4 and V is TRBV20-1; possibly TRBD1 for D (5 bases). The length of the CDR3 is 11 residues. V lost 5 bases, J lost 8 bases, and 9 bases lay in between. The germline CDR1 and CDR2 sequences are DFQATT and SNEGSKA (reference sequence). Here the CDR3 DNA reads TGCAGTGCTTGGAGACAGGAAAAACTGTTTTTT. Its translation is CSAWRQEKLFF.

The V call is TRBV3-1 (or the pseudogene TRBV3-2), the J call TRBJ2-1, with 8 bases identical to TRBD2. The germline V gene encodes CDR1 LGHDT and CDR2 YNNKEL (reference sequence). This CDR3 region has 17 residues. Unmatched junction bases numbered 10, after V lost 1 base and J lost 5 bases. CDR3 in amino acids: CASSQAPGTRRNNEQFF. The CDR3 bases are TGTGCCAGCAGCCAAGCCCCCGGGACTAGGCGGAACAATGAGCAGTTCTTC.

CDR3 in amino acids: CASSQALVGLAGGIDTQYF. Written as DNA, the CDR3 is TGCGCCAGCAGCCAAGCGCTCGTCGGACTAGCGGGAGGGATAGATACGCAGTATTTT. The V call is TRBV4-1, the J call TRBJ2-3; 15 positions agree with TRBD2. CDR1 and CDR2 from the germline V gene are MGHRA and YSYEKL. This CDR3 has 19 residues. V shed 1 base, J shed 5 bases, and the junction held 10 bases outside the gene matches.

The chain couples TRBV7-2 to TRBJ2-3, with no clear D. Trimming left V 4 bases short and J 5 bases short, with 7 bases between. The CDR3 runs to 12 residues. Germline V CDR1 and CDR2: SGHTA, FQGNSA. The CDR3 sequence: CASSSVGDTQYF. The CDR3 DNA reads as TGTGCCAGCAGCTCAGTTGGAGATACGCAGTATTTT.

V is TRBV7-9 and J is TRBJ2-1, with 8 positions matching TRBD1. This CDR3 is 13 amino acids long. The germline CDR1 and CDR2 sequences are SEHNR and FQNEAQ (reference sequence). Trimming took 5 bases from V and 8 from J; bases not matched to a gene: 5. CDR3 residues: CASSRQGRDEQFF. In nucleotides, the CDR3 is TGTGCCAGCAGCCGACAGGGGCGGGATGAGCAGTTCTTC.

The J gene is TRBJ2-3, the V gene TRBV6-5; D unclear. Between the trimmed V and J ends, which lost 0 bases and 4 bases, there was a span of 5 bases. CDR3 length: 13 residues. Germline CDR1 MNHEY, CDR2 SVGAGI. Here the CDR3 DNA reads TGTGCCAGCAGTTACTCACGGGCAGATACGCAGTATTTT. It is translated as CASSYSRADTQYF.

This chain joins TRBV5-1 and TRBJ2-7, with 9 bases aligning to TRBD2. The trim removed 0 bases at V and 0 bases at J, leaving 1 base unmatched. The CDR3 extends over 15 amino acids. CDR1 SGHRS and CDR2 YFSETQ come from the germline V gene. CDR3 sequence (DNA): TGCGCCAGCAGCTTGGGCGGGGGGGCCTCCTACGAGCAGTACTTC. This codes for CASSLGGGASYEQYF.

The chain couples TRBV18 to TRBJ2-2; D ambiguous. This CDR3 is built from 15 residues. The germline gives CDR1 KGHSH, CDR2 LQKENI. The V end lost 2 bases, the J end lost 4 bases, and 11 bases lay between the germline ends. The DNA of the CDR3 is TGTGCCAGCTCACCAGATGTTACAATCACCGGGGAGCTGTTTTTT. Residues: CASSPDVTITGELFF.

The gene calls are TRBV12-3 or TRBV12-4 and TRBJ1-2; 8 bases fit TRBD1. The CDR3 is 13 residues long. V lost 3 bases and J lost 6; bases outside the gene matches: 3. The CDR3 reads CASSLDRVNGYTF. CDR3 in DNA: TGTGCCAGCAGTTTGGACAGGGTAAATGGCTACACCTTC.

The chain is built from TRBV19 and TRBJ2-2; TRBD2 agrees at 10 bases. This CDR3 comprises 15 residues. The germline CDR1 and CDR2 sequences are LNHDA and SQIVND (reference sequence). V gave up 6 bases and J gave up 3 bases; unmatched junction bases: 4. CDR3 bases: TGTGCCAGTAGAGCGGGAGGGCCTTACACCGGGGAGCTGTTTTTT. It yields the protein CASRAGGPYTGELFF.

The chain is built from TRBV7-2 and TRBJ2-1; 12 bases map to TRBD2. The CDR3 runs to 15 residues. Germline V lookup: CDR1 SGHTA, CDR2 FQGNSA. Unmatched junction bases numbered 3, after V lost 5 bases and J lost 4 bases. CDR3 DNA sequence: TGTGCCAGCAGCACTAGCGGGGGGAGATACAATGAGCAGTTCTTC. Residues: CASSTSGGRYNEQFF.

The chain recombines TRBV18 with TRBJ2-3; 12 bases fit TRBD2. The CDR3 length is 16 residues. V lost 3 bases to trimming and J lost 3 bases; unmatched junction nucleotides: 4. The germline V gene encodes CDR1 KGHSH and CDR2 LQKENI. The CDR3 region has the DNA TGTGCCAGCTCACCTGGACTAGCGGGGAATACAGATACGCAGTATTTT. Translated, it gives CASSPGLAGNTDTQYF.

The chain couples TRBV7-9 to TRBJ1-1; 9 bases map to TRBD1. The CDR3 is 15 amino acids. The trim removed 4 bases at V and 3 bases at J, leaving 6 bases unmatched. Germline CDR1 SEHNR, CDR2 FQNEAQ (reference sequence). In DNA, the CDR3 is TGTGCCAGCAGCTCAATTACAGGGGGCTACACTGAAGCTTTCTTT. Translating it yields CASSSITGGYTEAFF.